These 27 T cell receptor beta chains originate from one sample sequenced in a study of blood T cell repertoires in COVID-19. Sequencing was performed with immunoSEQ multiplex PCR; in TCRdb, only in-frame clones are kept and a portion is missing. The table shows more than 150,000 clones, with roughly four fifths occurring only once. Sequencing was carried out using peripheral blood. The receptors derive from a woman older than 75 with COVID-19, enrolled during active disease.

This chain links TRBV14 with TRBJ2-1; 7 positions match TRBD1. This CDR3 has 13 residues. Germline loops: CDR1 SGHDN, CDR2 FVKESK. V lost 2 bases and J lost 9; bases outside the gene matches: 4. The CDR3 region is CASSQLQGFEQFF. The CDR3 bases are TGTGCCAGCAGCCAACTACAGGGGTTTGAGCAGTTCTTC.

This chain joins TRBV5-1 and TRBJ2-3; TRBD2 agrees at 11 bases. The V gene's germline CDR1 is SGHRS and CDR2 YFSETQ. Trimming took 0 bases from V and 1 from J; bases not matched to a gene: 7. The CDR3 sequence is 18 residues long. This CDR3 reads CASSLDSGRALGTDTQYF. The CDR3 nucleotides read TGCGCCAGCAGCTTGGATAGCGGGAGGGCTCTTGGCACAGATACGCAGTATTTT.

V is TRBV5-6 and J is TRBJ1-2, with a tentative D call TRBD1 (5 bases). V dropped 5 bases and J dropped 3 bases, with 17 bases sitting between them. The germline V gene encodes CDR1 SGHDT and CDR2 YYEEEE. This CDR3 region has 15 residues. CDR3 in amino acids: CASRMGRGWYYGYTF. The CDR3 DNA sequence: TGTGCCAGCAGGATGGGACGGGGGTGGTACTATGGCTACACCTTC.

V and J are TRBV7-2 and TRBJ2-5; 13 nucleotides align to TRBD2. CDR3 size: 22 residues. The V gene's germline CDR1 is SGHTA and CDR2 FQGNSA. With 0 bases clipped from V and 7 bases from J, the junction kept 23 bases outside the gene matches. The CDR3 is CASSLAPIGTGRLAGGSGTQYF. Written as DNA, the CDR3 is TGTGCCAGCAGCTTAGCGCCTATAGGGACAGGGAGACTAGCGGGAGGATCGGGGACCCAGTACTTC. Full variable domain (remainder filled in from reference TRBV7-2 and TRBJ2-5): GAGVSQSPSNKVTEKGKDVELRCDPISGHTALYWYRQSLGQGLEFLIYFQGNSAPDKSGLPSDRFSAERTGGSVSTLTIQRTQQEDSAVYLCASSLAPIGTGRLAGGSGTQYFGPGTRLLVL.

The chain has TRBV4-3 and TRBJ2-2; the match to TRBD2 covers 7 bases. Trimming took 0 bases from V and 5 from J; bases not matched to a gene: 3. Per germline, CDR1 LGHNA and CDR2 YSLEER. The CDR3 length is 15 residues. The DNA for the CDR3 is TGCGCCAGCAGCCAAGAGGCGGGGGAGACCGGGGAGCTGTTTTTT. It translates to CASSQEAGETGELFF.

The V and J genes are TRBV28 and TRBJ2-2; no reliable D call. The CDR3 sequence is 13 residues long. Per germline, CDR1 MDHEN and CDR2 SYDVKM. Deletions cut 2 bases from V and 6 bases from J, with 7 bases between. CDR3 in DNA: TGTGCCAGCAGTTTACTAGATGCCGGGGAGCTGTTTTTT. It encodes CASSLLDAGELFF. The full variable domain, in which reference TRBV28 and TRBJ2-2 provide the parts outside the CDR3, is DVKVTQSSRYLVKRTGEKVFLECVQDMDHENMFWYRQDPGLGLRLIYFSYDVKMKEKGDIPEGYSVSREKKERFSLILESASTNQTSMYLCASSLLDAGELFFGEGSRLTVL.

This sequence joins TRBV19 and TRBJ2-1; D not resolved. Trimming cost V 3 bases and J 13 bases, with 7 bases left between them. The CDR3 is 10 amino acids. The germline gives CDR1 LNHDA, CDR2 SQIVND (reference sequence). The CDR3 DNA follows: TGTGCCAGTAGTATCCCCACACAGTTCTTC. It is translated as CASSIPTQFF.

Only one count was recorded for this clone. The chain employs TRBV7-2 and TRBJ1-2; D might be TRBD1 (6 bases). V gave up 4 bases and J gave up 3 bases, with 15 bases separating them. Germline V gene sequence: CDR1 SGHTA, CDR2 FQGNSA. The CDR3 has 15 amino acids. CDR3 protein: CASSSGQPGDYGYTF. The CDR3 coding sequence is TGTGCCAGCAGCTCCGGACAGCCAGGCGACTATGGCTACACCTTC. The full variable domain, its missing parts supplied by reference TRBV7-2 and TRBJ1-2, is GAGVSQSPSNKVTEKGKDVELRCDPISGHTALYWYRQSLGQGLEFLIYFQGNSAPDKSGLPSDRFSAERTGGSVSTLTIQRTQQEDSAVYLCASSSGQPGDYGYTFGSGTRLTVV.

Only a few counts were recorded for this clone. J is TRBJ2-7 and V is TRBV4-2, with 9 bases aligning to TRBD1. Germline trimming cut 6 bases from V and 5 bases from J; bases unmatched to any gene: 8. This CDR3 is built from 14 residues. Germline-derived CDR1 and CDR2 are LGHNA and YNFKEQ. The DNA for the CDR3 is TGTGCCAGCAGTCACTCACAGGGGGCCCACGAGCAGTACTTC. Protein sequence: CASSHSQGAHEQYF.

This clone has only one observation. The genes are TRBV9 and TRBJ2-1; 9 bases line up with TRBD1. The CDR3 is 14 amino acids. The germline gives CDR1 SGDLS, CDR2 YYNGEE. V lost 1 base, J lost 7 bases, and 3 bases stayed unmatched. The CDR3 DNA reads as TGTGCCAGCAGCGTATGGACAGGGGCAAATGAGCAGTTCTTC. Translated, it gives CASSVWTGANEQFF.

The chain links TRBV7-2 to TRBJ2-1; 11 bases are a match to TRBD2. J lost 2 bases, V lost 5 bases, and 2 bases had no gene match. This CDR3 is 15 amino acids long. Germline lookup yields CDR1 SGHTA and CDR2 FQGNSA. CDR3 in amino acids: CASSQTSGAYNEQFF. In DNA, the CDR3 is TGTGCCAGCAGCCAGACTAGCGGGGCCTACAATGAGCAGTTCTTC.

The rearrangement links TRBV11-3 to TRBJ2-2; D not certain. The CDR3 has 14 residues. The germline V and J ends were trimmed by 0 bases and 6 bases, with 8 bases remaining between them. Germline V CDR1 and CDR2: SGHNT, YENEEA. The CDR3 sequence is CASSLEPTAGELFF. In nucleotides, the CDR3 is TGTGCCAGCAGCTTAGAACCAACGGCCGGGGAGCTGTTTTTT. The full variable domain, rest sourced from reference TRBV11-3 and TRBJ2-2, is EAGVVQSPRYKIIEKKQPVAFWCNPISGHNTLYWYLQNLGQGPELLIRYENEEAVDDSQLPKDRFSAERLKGVDSTLKIQPAELGDSAVYLCASSLEPTAGELFFGEGSRLTVL.

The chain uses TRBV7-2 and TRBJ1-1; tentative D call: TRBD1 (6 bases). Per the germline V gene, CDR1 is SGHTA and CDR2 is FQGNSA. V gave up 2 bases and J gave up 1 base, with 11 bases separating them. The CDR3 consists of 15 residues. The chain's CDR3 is CASSLQGRQNTEAFF. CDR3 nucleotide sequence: TGTGCCAGCAGCTTACAGGGGAGACAGAACACTGAAGCTTTCTTT.

This CDR3 is CASSLGQGATRAKNIQYF. DNA for the CDR3: TGTGCCAGCAGCTTGGGACAGGGGGCGACCCGAGCCAAAAACATTCAGTACTTC. V and J are TRBV11-3 and TRBJ2-4, with 12 bases fitting TRBD1. From germline, CDR1 is SGHNT and CDR2 YENEEA. The V gene end was trimmed by 3 bases and the J gene end by 0 bases; junction bases not matched to a gene: 6. The CDR3 totals 18 residues.

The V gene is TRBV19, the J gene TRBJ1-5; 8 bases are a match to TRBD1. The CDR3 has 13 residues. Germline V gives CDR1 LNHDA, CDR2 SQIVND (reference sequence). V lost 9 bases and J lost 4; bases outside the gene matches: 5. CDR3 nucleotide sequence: TGTGCCAGCGGACAGGGTCGTAATCAGCCCCAGCATTTT. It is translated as CASGQGRNQPQHF. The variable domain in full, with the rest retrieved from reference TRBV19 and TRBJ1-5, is DGGITQSPKYLFRKEGQNVTLSCEQNLNHDAMYWYRQDPGQGLRLIYYSQIVNDFQKGDIAEGYSVSREKKESFPLTVTSAQKNPTAFYLCASGQGRNQPQHFGDGTRLSIL.

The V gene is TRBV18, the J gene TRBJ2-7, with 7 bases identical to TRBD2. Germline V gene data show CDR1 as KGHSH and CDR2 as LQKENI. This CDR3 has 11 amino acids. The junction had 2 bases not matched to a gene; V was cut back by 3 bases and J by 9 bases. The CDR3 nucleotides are TGTGCCAGCTCACCCGGGGAGGGGCAGTACTTC. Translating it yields CASSPGEGQYF.

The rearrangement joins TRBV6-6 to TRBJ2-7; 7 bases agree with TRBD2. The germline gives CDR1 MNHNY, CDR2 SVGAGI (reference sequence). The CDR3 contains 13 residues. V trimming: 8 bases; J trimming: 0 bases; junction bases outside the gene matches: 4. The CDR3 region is CASRLADSYEQYF. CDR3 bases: TGTGCCAGCCGGCTAGCGGACTCCTACGAGCAGTACTTC.

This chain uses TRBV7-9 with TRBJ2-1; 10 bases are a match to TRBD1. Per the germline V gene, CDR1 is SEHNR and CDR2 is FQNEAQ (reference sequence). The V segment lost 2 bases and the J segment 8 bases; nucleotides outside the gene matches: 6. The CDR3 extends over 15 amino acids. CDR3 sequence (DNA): TGTGCCAGCAGCTTATCGGGACAGGGGATCGATGAGCAGTTCTTC. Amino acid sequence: CASSLSGQGIDEQFF.

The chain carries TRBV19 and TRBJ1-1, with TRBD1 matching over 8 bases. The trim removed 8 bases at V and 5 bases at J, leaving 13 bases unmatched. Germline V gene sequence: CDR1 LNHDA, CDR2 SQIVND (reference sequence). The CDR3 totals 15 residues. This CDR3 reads CASRVRAGGSTEAFF. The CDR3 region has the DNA TGTGCCAGTCGCGTCCGGGCAGGGGGCTCGACTGAAGCTTTCTTT. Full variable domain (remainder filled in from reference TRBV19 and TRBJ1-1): DGGITQSPKYLFRKEGQNVTLSCEQNLNHDAMYWYRQDPGQGLRLIYYSQIVNDFQKGDIAEGYSVSREKKESFPLTVTSAQKNPTAFYLCASRVRAGGSTEAFFGQGTRLTVV.

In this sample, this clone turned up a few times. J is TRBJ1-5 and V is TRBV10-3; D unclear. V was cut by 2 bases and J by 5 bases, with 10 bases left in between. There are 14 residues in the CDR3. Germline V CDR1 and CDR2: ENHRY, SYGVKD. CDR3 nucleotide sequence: TGTGCCATCAGTGAGCGGCGGGGAGATCAGCCCCAGCATTTT. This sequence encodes CAISERRGDQPQHF.

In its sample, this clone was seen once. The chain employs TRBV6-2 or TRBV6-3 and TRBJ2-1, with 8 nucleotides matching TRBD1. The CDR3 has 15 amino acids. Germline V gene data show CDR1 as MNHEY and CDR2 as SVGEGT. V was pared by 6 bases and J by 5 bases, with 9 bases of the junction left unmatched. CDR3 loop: CASSLLRTGNNEQFF. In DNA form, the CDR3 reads TGTGCCAGCAGCTTACTGAGGACAGGGAACAATGAGCAGTTCTTC.

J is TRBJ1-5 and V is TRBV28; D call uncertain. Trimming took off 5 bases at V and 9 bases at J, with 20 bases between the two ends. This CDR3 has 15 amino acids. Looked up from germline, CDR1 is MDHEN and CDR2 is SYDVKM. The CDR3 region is CASSHVRSAQRPQHF. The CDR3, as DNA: TGTGCCAGCAGTCACGTTCGTAGCGCCCAGCGGCCCCAGCATTTT.

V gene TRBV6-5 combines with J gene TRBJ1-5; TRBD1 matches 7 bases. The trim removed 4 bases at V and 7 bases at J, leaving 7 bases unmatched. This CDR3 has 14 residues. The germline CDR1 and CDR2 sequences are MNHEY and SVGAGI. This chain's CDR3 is CASSSRQGVQPQHF. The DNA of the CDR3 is TGTGCCAGCAGTTCCAGGCAGGGGGTACAGCCCCAGCATTTT.

The CDR3 DNA is TGTGCCAGCAGCCCCCGGAACACTGAAGCTTTCTTT. This codes for CASSPRNTEAFF. The V call is TRBV9, the J call TRBJ1-1; D call uncertain. CDR1 is SGDLS and CDR2 is YYNGEE in the germline V gene. The CDR3 has 12 residues. Trimming took off 4 bases at V and 1 base at J, with 5 bases between the two ends.

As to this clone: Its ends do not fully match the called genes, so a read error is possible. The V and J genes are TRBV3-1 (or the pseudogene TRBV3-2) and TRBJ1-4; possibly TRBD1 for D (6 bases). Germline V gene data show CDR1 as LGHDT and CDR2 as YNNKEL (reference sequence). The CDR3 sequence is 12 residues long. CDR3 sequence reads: CASSHHGGIVVF. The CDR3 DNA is TGTGCCAGCAGCCATCATGGGGGCATAGTGGTTTTT.

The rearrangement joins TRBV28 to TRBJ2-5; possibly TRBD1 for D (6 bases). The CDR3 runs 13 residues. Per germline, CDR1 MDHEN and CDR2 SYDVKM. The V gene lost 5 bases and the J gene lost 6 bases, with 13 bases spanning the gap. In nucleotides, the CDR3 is TGTGCCAGCAGTCTAACCAGGGGAAAGACCCAGTACTTC. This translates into CASSLTRGKTQYF.

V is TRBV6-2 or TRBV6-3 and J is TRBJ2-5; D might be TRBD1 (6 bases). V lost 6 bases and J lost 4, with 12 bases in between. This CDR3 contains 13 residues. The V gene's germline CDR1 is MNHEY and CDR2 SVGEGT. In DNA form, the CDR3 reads TGTGCCAGCAGCCCCATCAGGGGAGAGACCCAGTACTTC. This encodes CASSPIRGETQYF.